These 10 T cell receptor beta chains were all obtained from the same sample, sequenced in a study of cytomegalovirus exposure and HLA in healthy donors. It was with 60 Vbeta and 13 Jbeta primers that the PCR ran. Produced via immunoSEQ multiplex PCR; TCRdb's table is partial and in-frame only. This sample has 100,000 to 150,000 clones, with under 85% found just once. Sequenced sample: PBMCs. The receptors were gathered from a woman aged 45-65 years in good health and CMV-seropositive.

In DNA form, the CDR3 reads TGCAGTGCTAGAGATAAGGGGGAGCAGTTCTTC. It specifies CSARDKGEQFF. The chain combines TRBV20-1 with TRBJ2-1; TRBD1 is a possible D gene (5 bases). Trimming shortened V by 0 bases and J by 10 bases, and 7 bases separated the two germline ends. The CDR3 spans 11 residues. Germline loops: CDR1 DFQATT, CDR2 SNEGSKA (reference sequence).

The V gene is TRBV28, the J gene TRBJ1-5; the D is unclear. V lost 9 bases and J lost 2, with 23 bases in between. CDR3 length: 17 residues. From germline, CDR1 is MDHEN and CDR2 SYDVKM. DNA of the CDR3: TGTGCCAGGGGAGGTTTGGGCAGCACAGTTCGCAATCAGCCCCAGCATTTT. Its translation: CARGGLGSTVRNQPQHF.

This clone appeared a few times. V and J are TRBV6-1 and TRBJ1-1; D call uncertain. The CDR3 totals 13 residues. V lost 5 bases and J 0 bases, leaving 7 bases between the germline ends. CDR1 is MNHNS, CDR2 SASEGT, per germline. The CDR3 DNA sequence: TGTGCCAGCAGTTTTGAGGTGAACACTGAAGCTTTCTTT. Its protein is CASSFEVNTEAFF.

V and J are TRBV27 and TRBJ2-5; weak D call: TRBD1 (6 bases). Trimming removed 6 bases at V and 2 bases at J, with 13 bases between. The CDR3 has 14 amino acids. Germline lookup yields CDR1 MNHEY and CDR2 SMNVEV (reference sequence). CDR3 DNA: TGTGCCAGCAGCTGGTCAGGGGTACAAGAGACCCAGTACTTC. Translated, it gives CASSWSGVQETQYF.

This chain uses TRBV15 with TRBJ1-6, with 9 bases identical to TRBD1. Per the germline V gene, CDR1 is LNHNV and CDR2 is YYDKDF (reference sequence). The CDR3 runs to 17 residues. Germline trimming cut 4 bases from V and 1 base from J; bases unmatched to any gene: 5. The CDR3 loop is CATSKHRGRSYNSPLHF. For the CDR3, the DNA is TGTGCCACCAGCAAACACAGGGGGCGTTCCTATAATTCACCCCTCCACTTT.

The chain links TRBV14 to TRBJ1-3; tentative D call: TRBD1 (5 bases). Germline loops: CDR1 SGHDN, CDR2 FVKESK. There are 16 residues in the CDR3. Trimming removed 1 base from V and 4 bases from J, with 14 bases in between. The CDR3 sequence: CASSQGGGGRGNTIYF. CDR3 in DNA: TGTGCCAGCAGCCAAGGTGGCGGGGGAAGAGGAAACACCATATATTTT.

The chain employs TRBV5-4 and TRBJ2-3; 12 bases agree with TRBD2. CDR1 is SGHNT, CDR2 YYREEE, per germline (reference sequence). V was pared by 4 bases and J by 4 bases, with 4 bases of the junction left unmatched. This CDR3 contains 15 residues. This CDR3 is CASSDRLAGADTQYF. For the CDR3, the DNA is TGTGCCAGCAGCGACCGACTAGCGGGGGCAGATACGCAGTATTTT.

This clone was seen only a few times. V and J are TRBV2 and TRBJ2-1, with 7 bases lining up with TRBD2. Germline assignment: CDR1 SNHLY and CDR2 FYNNEI. The V gene end was trimmed by 6 bases and the J gene end by 1 base; junction bases not matched to a gene: 9. This CDR3 comprises 16 residues. CDR3 loop: CASRLRLASSYNEQFF. In DNA, the CDR3 is TGTGCCAGCAGATTACGACTAGCCTCTTCCTACAATGAGCAGTTCTTC.

This clone showed up just once. The V and J genes are TRBV11-2 and TRBJ2-7; 9 bases map to TRBD1. CDR3 length: 14 amino acids. V shed 5 bases, J shed 4 bases, and the junction held 6 bases outside the gene matches. In germline, CDR1 is SGHAT, CDR2 FQNNGV. CDR3 nucleotide sequence: TGTGCCAGCAGCCCCGACAGGGGGGGTTACGAGCAGTACTTC. It yields the protein CASSPDRGGYEQYF.

This clone has only one observation. The chain couples TRBV5-1 to TRBJ2-7; 9 bases agree with TRBD1. The CDR3 is 14 amino acids. Per germline, CDR1 SGHRS and CDR2 YFSETQ. After removal of 5 bases from V and 6 bases from J, the junction contained 9 bases not matched to a gene. The chain's CDR3 is CASSYGTGIPEQYF. Here the CDR3 DNA reads TGCGCCAGCAGTTACGGGACAGGGATCCCCGAGCAGTACTTC.